This T cell receptor (beta chain) is drawn from a study of blood T cell repertoires in COVID-19. Across the whole study: Samples taken during acute and convalescent COVID-19 were collected in the United States, Italy and Spain.

Recruitment covered about 26 US areas and drew participants whose ages spanned roughly 18 to 95 years. Germline lookup yields CDR1 SQVTM and CDR2 ANQGSEA. The CDR3 runs to 12 residues. V shed 6 bases and J shed 1 base, with 9 bases lying between them. Original methodology: From reference gene primer amplification, estimates of nucleated cell counts were derived. The protocol was immunoSEQ multiplex PCR, while the TCRdb copy is restricted to in-frame clones and leaves out a portion. D and trimming were read from the DNA, whereas the V and J calls and clone size are those reported in that table. In the table there are about 140,000 clones, 80% to 90% of which are singletons.

The clonotype originates from a woman aged 50 to 60 with acute COVID-19. Sequencing was carried out using PBMCs or T cells enriched from blood (not recorded which). The V call is TRBV29-1, the J call TRBJ1-1; a weak D match, TRBD1 (6 bases). CDR3 in DNA: TGCAGCGTGGGACAACAGAACACTGAAGCTTTCTTT. Protein sequence: CSVGQQNTEAFF.